This T cell receptor beta chain was profiled in a study of yellow fever vaccine responses in identical twins (dated by TCRdb to between 2018 and 2020). Looking at the study overall: In identical twins, the study followed T cell clones that responded to the vaccine with precision.

For this clonotype: Its antigen is unknown. Base qualities were left out, and no much larger clone turns up one base away.

Library generation was performed with RT-PCR. Sequencing instrument: Illumina HiSeq 2500. TCRdb took the public reads, trimmed them with fastp at Q25, ran MiXCR for clone calling and kept in-frame beta chains. Each record represents a unique CDR3 protein, reported with the most common genes and DNA among its rows. The sample table records 6,900 or so distinct CDR3 sequences; 84% of these occur just once. Around 3.4% of the sample is in the top ten clones. Including the terminal cysteine and phenylalanine, the CDR3 comprises 13 residues. Of all the DNA, just the CDR3 is kept, 39 bases in frame from base 1. CDR1 and CDR2, per the germline V gene, are SGHVS and FNYEAQ. Germline trimming amounts to 2 bases on V and 12 bases on J, with 8 as the count of junction bases outside the gene matches. What the work shows at the level of the full study, not this receptor alone: According to the authors, in identical twins the way T cells responded to vaccination appeared partly convergent and partly personalized.

Specimen: T cells from blood (PBMCs), unsorted or a sorted subset (not recorded which), collected before or after yellow fever vaccination (not recorded which). This receptor was identified in a woman between 18 and 29 years old who received the yellow fever vaccine. Donor details come from another sample of the same person, matched by shared clones. The chain employs TRBV7-6 and TRBJ1-1; TRBD1 fits 8 bases in the junction. The CDR3 in this case is CASSLNGQGWTFF. The DNA sequence reads TGTGCCAGCAGCTTAAATGGACAGGGTTGGACTTTCTTT.